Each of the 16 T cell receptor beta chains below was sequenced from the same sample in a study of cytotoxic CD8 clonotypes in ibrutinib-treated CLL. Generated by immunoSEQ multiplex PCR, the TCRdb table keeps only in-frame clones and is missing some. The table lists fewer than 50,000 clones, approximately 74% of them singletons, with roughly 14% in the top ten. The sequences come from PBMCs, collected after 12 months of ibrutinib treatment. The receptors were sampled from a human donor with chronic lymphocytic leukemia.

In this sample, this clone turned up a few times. The CDR3 here is CATSRDSETQYF. DNA of the CDR3: TGTGCCACCAGCAGAGATTCAGAGACCCAGTACTTC. The J gene is TRBJ2-5, the V gene TRBV15; D gene ambiguous. Germline loops: CDR1 LNHNV, CDR2 YYDKDF (reference sequence). V was shortened by 0 bases and J by 4 bases, with 3 bases between the two germline ends. This CDR3 contains 12 residues. Together with reference TRBV15 and TRBJ2-5, the CDR3 gives the full variable domain: DAMVIQNPRYQVTQFGKPVTLSCSQTLNHNVMYWYQQKSSQAPKLLFHYYDKDFNNEADTPDNFQSRRPNTSFCFLDIRSPGLGDTAMYLCATSRDSETQYFGPGTRLLVL.

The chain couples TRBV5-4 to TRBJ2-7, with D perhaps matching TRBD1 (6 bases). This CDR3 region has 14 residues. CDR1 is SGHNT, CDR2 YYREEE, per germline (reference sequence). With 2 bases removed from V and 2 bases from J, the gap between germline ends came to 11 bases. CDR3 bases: TGTGCCAGCAGCTTCTCACGGGACACCTACGAGCAGTACTTC. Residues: CASSFSRDTYEQYF.

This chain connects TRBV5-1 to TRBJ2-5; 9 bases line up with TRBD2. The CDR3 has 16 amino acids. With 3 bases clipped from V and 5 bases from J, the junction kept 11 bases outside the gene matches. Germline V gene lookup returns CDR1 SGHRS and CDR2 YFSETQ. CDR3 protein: CASSSLLAGPSETQYF. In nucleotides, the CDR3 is TGCGCCAGCAGCTCGTTACTAGCGGGCCCGTCGGAGACCCAGTACTTC. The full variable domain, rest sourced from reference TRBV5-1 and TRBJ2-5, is KAGVTQTPRYLIKTRGQQVTLSCSPISGHRSVSWYQQTPGQGLQFLFEYFSETQRNKGNFPGRFSGRQFSNSRSEMNVSTLELGDSALYLCASSSLLAGPSETQYFGPGTRLLVL.

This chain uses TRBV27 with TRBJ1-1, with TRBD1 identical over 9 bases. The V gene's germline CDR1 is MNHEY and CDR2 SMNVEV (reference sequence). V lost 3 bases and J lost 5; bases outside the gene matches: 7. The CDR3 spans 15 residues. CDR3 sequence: CASSFATGGGTEAFF. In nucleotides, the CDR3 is TGTGCCAGCAGTTTTGCGACAGGGGGAGGGACTGAAGCTTTCTTT.

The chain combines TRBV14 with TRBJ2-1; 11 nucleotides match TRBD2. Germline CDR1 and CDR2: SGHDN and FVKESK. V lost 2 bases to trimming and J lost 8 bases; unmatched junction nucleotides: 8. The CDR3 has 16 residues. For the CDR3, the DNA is TGTGCCAGCAGCCAACAACGTTCTAGCGGGAGGTATGAGCAGTTCTTC. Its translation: CASSQQRSSGRYEQFF.

This CDR3 is CASSQVSARTEAFF. The CDR3 bases are TGTGCCAGCAGCCAAGTGAGTGCCCGGACTGAAGCTTTCTTT. The chain carries TRBV14 and TRBJ1-1; no definite D call. The CDR3 spans 14 residues. The V end lost 1 base, the J end lost 5 bases, and 11 bases lay between the germline ends. CDR1 is SGHDN, CDR2 FVKESK, per germline.

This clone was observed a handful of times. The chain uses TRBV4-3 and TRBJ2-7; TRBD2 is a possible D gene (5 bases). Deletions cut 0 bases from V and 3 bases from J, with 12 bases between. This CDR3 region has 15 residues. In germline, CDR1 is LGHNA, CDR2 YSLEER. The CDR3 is CASSQERAASYEQYF. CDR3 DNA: TGCGCCAGCAGCCAAGAAAGAGCGGCCAGCTACGAGCAGTACTTC.

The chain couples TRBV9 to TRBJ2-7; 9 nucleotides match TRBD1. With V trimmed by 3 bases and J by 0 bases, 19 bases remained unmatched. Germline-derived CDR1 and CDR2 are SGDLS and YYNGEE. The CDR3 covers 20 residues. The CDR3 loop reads CASSAWDREFGKDSSYEQYF. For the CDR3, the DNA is TGTGCCAGCAGCGCTTGGGACAGGGAATTTGGCAAGGATTCCTCCTACGAGCAGTACTTC.

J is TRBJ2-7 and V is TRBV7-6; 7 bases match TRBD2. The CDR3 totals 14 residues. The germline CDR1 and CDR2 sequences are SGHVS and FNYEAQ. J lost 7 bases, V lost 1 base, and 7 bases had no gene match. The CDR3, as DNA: TGTGCCAGCAGCTTAGGGATTGGGGGGGATGAGCAGTACTTC. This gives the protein CASSLGIGGDEQYF.

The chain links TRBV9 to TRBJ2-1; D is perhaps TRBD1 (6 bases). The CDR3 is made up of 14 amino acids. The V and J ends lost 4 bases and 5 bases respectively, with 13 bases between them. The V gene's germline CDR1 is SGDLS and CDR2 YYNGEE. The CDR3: CASSTSGENNEQFF. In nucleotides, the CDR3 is TGTGCCAGCAGCACCTCAGGGGAGAACAATGAGCAGTTCTTC.

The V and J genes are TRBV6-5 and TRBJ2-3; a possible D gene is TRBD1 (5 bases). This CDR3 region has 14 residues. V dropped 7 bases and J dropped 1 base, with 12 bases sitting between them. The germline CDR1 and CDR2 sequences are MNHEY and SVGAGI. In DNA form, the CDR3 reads TGTGCCAGCACTAACGTAGGGGGCACAGATACGCAGTATTTT. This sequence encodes CASTNVGGTDTQYF.

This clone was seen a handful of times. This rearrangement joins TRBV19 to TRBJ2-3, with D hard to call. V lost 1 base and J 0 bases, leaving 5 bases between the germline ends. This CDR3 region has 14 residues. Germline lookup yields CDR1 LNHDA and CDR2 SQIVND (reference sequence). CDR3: CASSIGPSTDTQYF. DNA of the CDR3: TGTGCCAGTAGTATAGGTCCCAGCACAGATACGCAGTATTTT. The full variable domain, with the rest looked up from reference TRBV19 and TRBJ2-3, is DGGITQSPKYLFRKEGQNVTLSCEQNLNHDAMYWYRQDPGQGLRLIYYSQIVNDFQKGDIAEGYSVSREKKESFPLTVTSAQKNPTAFYLCASSIGPSTDTQYFGPGTRLTVL.

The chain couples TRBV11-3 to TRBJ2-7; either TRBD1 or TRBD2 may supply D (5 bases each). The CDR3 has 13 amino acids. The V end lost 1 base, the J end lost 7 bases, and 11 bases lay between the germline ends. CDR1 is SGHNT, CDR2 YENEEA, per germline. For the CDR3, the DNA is TGTGCCAGCAGCTTAGGGGTTGGGGGAGAGCAGTACTTC. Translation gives CASSLGVGGEQYF.

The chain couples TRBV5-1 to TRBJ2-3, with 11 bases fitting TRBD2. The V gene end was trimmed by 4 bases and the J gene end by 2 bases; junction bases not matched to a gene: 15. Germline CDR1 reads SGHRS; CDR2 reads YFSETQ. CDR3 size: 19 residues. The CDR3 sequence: CASSRTTGTSGVNTDTQYF. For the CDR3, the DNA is TGCGCCAGCAGCCGTACCACCGGGACTAGCGGAGTAAACACAGATACGCAGTATTTT.

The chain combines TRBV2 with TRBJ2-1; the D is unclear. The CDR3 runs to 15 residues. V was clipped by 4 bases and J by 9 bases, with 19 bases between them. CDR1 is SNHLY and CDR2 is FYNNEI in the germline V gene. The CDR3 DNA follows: TGTGCCAGCAGTGTCCAGGCCATCATATCACCTGAGCAGTTCTTC. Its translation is CASSVQAIISPEQFF.

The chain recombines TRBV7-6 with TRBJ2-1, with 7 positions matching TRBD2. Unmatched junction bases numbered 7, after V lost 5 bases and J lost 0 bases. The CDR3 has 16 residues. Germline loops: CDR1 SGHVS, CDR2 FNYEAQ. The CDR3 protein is CASSPFGGSSYNEQFF. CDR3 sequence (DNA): TGTGCCAGCAGCCCTTTCGGCGGGAGCTCCTACAATGAGCAGTTCTTC.